Listed below are T cell receptor beta chains from one sample, sequenced in a study of cytomegalovirus exposure and HLA in healthy donors. Produced via immunoSEQ multiplex PCR; TCRdb's table is partial and in-frame only. The sample holds about 94,000 clones, under 80% seen once. Sequenced input: PBMCs. The receptor source for this set is a man in his forties in good health and CMV-seropositive. Each CDR3 is given with its conserved first and last residue. A D gene is named only where the DNA matches it firmly. Part of the rows lack a size; the others show once, few, many or a class for expanded clones.

TRBD2,NA,TRBV19,15,TRBJ2-2,TGTGCCAGTAGTATCAGCGGGGTTGGCACCGGGGAGCTGTTTTTT,CASSISGVGTGELFF
TRBD1,NA,TRBV27,19,TRBJ1-6,TGTGCCAGCAGTTTATCCCCTTATCCGGGACAGCTTTATAATTCACCCCTCCACTTT,CASSLSPYPGQLYNSPLHF
TRBD1,NA,TRBV7-2,15,TRBJ1-5,TGTGCCAGCAGCTTACTCACAGGGGGCGATCAGCCCCAGCATTTT,CASSLLTGGDQPQHF
TRBD2,NA,TRBV7-2,15,TRBJ2-7,TGTGCCAGCAGCTCATCGGGACTAGCGGGAGGCGAGCAGTACTTC,CASSSSGLAGGEQYF
NA,few,TRBV5-1,16,TRBJ1-6,TGCGCCAGCAGCCTAGTACAGGGTTCAGATAATTCACCCCTCCACTTT,CASSLVQGSDNSPLHF
TRBD1,NA,TRBV4-2,14,TRBJ2-5,TGTGCCAGCAGCCAAACACAGGGGCAAGAGACCCAGTACTTC,CASSQTQGQETQYF
TRBD1,NA,TRBV10-2,13,TRBJ2-7,TGCGCCAGCAGTGACTCGAGGACAGGGATGAAGTACTTC,CASSDSRTGMKYF
TRBD1,NA,TRBV12-5,14,TRBJ1-4,TGTGCTAGTGGTTTGAAGGACAGGGATGAAAAACTGTTTTTT,CASGLKDRDEKLFF
NA,NA,TRBV9,17,TRBJ2-1,TGTGCCAGCAGCGTACGCCCCGGGATTACCGACTACAATGAGCAGTTCTTC,CASSVRPGITDYNEQFF
NA,NA,TRBV6-1,12,TRBJ2-2,TGTGCCAGCAGGAGGAACACCGGGGAGCTGTTTTTT,CASRRNTGELFF
TRBD1,few,TRBV18,14,TRBJ2-5,TGTGCCAGCTCATCGGTGGACAGGGGGGAGACCCAGTACTTC,CASSSVDRGETQYF
TRBD1,NA,TRBV2,15,TRBJ1-5,TGTGCCAGCAGTCCGGACAGGGTACGGAATCAGCCCCAGCATTTT,CASSPDRVRNQPQHF
NA,NA,TRBV25-1,16,TRBJ2-1,TGTGCCAGCAGTACAGTAGCGGAAACCTCCTACAATGAGCAGTTCTTC,CASSTVAETSYNEQFF
TRBD1,NA,TRBV5-4,14,TRBJ1-4,TGTGCCAGCAGCTTCGGACAGGGGACCGAAAAACTGTTTTTT,CASSFGQGTEKLFF
NA,NA,TRBV10-3,14,TRBJ2-7,TGTGCCATCAGTCCCTCAGGGGGGACCTACGAGCAGTACTTC,CAISPSGGTYEQYF
TRBD2,NA,TRBV4-1,15,TRBJ2-7,TGCGCCAGCAGCCACCTGCGGGGGGGCCAATACGAGCAGTACTTC,CASSHLRGGQYEQYF
TRBD2,NA,TRBV5-4,16,TRBJ2-3,TGTGCCAGCAGCTTGGTTAGCGGGGGTAGCACAGATACGCAGTATTTT,CASSLVSGGSTDTQYF
NA,few,TRBV6-6,14,TRBJ2-7,TGTGCCAGCAGTCCCCAGCTTACAGCCTACGAGCAGTACTTC,CASSPQLTAYEQYF
NA,NA,TRBV19,13,TRBJ1-2,TGTGCCAGTAGTACTCAGGTGAACTATGGCTACACCTTC,CASSTQVNYGYTF